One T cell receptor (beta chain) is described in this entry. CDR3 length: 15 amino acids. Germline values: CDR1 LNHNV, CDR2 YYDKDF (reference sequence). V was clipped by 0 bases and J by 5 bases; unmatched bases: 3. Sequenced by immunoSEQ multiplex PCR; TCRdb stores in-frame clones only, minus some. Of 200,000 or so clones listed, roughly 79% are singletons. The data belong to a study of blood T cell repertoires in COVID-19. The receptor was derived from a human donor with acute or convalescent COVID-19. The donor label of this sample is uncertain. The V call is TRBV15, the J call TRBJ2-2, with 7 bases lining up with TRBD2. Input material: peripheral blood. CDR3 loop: CATSRDGGKTGELFF. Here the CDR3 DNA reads TGTGCCACCAGCAGAGACGGGGGGAAGACCGGGGAGCTGTTTTTT. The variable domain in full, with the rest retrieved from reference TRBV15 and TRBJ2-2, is DAMVIQNPRYQVTQFGKPVTLSCSQTLNHNVMYWYQQKSSQAPKLLFHYYDKDFNNEADTPDNFQSRRPNTSFCFLDIRSPGLGDTAMYLCATSRDGGKTGELFFGEGSRLTVL.